This T cell receptor beta chain comes out of a study of T and B cells in COVID-19 patients. Study summary: Active-infection patients were older, median 67 years, than recovered patients, median approximately 36 years.

BIOMED2 TRB-A/B primer pools were used in multiplex TRB PCR. TCRdb recomputed calls from the multiplex PCR reads with MiXCR, one row per CDR3 protein. The sample lists around 30,000 distinct CDR3 sequences; less than 35% were seen once. Study results and limitations: CD4+, regulatory T cell, CD8+ and sorted SARS-CoV-2-responsive or tetramer+ T cells were not yet sequenced. The recovered cohort had thousands of exclusive TCR clusters, including around 34 low generation probability clusters.

This clonotype has just a few counts. Its antigen is not known. From blood, about 250-550 ng of genomic DNA served as TRB template. Unmatched junction bases numbered 1, after V lost 5 bases and J lost 0 bases. Germline V gene data show CDR1 as SGHTA and CDR2 as FQGNSA. The CDR3 contains 13 residues. This TCR derives from a human donor who had recovered from COVID-19. The gene calls are TRBV7-2 and TRBJ2-7, with 7 bases matching TRBD2. Sequencing input: blood. The CDR3 nucleotides are TGTGCCAGCAGCCGCGGGAGCTCCTACGAGCAGTACTTC. It is translated as CASSRGSSYEQYF.